The next 27 T cell receptor beta chains were all read from a single sample in a study of beta chain features in type 1 diabetes (dated by TCRdb to the late 2010s). The receptor library was made with the immunoSEQ multiplex PCR assay. All of the isolated RNA was reverse transcribed with the High Capacity cDNA Reverse Transcription Kit, so expressed TCRB transcripts were sequenced. TCRdb limited this immuneACCESS table to in-frame rearrangements with V and J called. A share of clones is missing; checked studies link under half to unresolved V genes, and the rest is unexplained. For this sample the table gives about 900,000 clones, of which roughly a sixth were detected only once. Jointly, the top ten make up about 0.02% of the sample. The sequenced sample consisted of naive CD4+ T cells from blood. The sample's cell subset or site label, in plain terms: true naive CD4+ T cells. The source is a woman aged 18 to 35 in good health.

This chain uses TRBV6-6 with TRBJ2-6; D is uncertain. This CDR3 comprises 15 residues. CDR1 and CDR2 from the germline V gene are MNHNY and SVGAGI (reference sequence). V was pared by 7 bases and J by 0 bases, with 10 bases between. CDR3 sequence: CASNRDASGANVLTF. CDR3 bases: TGTGCCAGCAACCGAGACGCCTCTGGGGCCAACGTCCTGACTTTC.

V is TRBV4-2 and J is TRBJ2-1; 7 bases line up with TRBD2. J gave up 6 bases and V 1 base, and 6 bases lay outside the gene matches. In germline, CDR1 is LGHNA, CDR2 YNFKEQ. The CDR3 is made up of 15 amino acids. Here the CDR3 reads CASSQGSGNPNEQFF. In DNA form, the CDR3 reads TGTGCCAGCAGCCAAGGCAGCGGGAATCCCAATGAGCAGTTCTTC.

In this sample, this clone turned up a few times. This chain links TRBV28 with TRBJ1-5; 8 bases are shared with TRBD1. Trimming cost V 5 bases and J 3 bases; bases outside gene matches: 9. The germline gives CDR1 MDHEN, CDR2 SYDVKM. The CDR3 totals 16 residues. The CDR3 sequence: CASSPGQGLVNQPQHF. The CDR3 coding sequence is TGTGCCAGCAGTCCAGGACAGGGTTTGGTCAATCAGCCCCAGCATTTT. Complete variable domain (other parts from reference TRBV28 and TRBJ1-5): DVKVTQSSRYLVKRTGEKVFLECVQDMDHENMFWYRQDPGLGLRLIYFSYDVKMKEKGDIPEGYSVSREKKERFSLILESASTNQTSMYLCASSPGQGLVNQPQHFGDGTRLSIL.

About this clone: A much larger clone sits a single nucleotide away, making a read error possible. Other nucleotide sequences in the sample specify the same CDR3. V is TRBV7-6 and J is TRBJ2-5; D gene unclear. The CDR3 has 11 residues. The germline V and J ends were trimmed by 0 bases and 5 bases, with 1 base remaining between them. Germline values: CDR1 SGHVS, CDR2 FNYEAQ. This CDR3 reads CASSLAETQYF. The DNA of the CDR3 is TGTGCCAGCAGCTTAGCGGAGACCCAGTACTTC.

This clone was detected a few times. V gene TRBV2 combines with J gene TRBJ2-3, with 12 bases aligning to TRBD2. V trimming: 11 bases; J trimming: 2 bases; junction bases outside the gene matches: 23. Looked up from germline, CDR1 is SNHLY and CDR2 is FYNNEI. This CDR3 comprises 20 residues. The CDR3 reads CAHSEQLAGGPHRSTDTQYF. Written as DNA, the CDR3 is TGTGCCCACAGTGAGCAGCTAGCGGGAGGGCCCCACAGATCCACAGATACGCAGTATTTT.

The rearrangement uses TRBV7-2 and TRBJ2-2; D call uncertain. The CDR3 extends over 14 amino acids. The V end lost 2 bases, the J end lost 7 bases, and 11 bases lay between the germline ends. Per germline, CDR1 SGHTA and CDR2 FQGNSA. The CDR3: CASSLRAVGGELFF. CDR3 DNA: TGTGCCAGCAGCTTAAGGGCAGTGGGCGGGGAGCTGTTTTTT.

This clone has a handful of counts. The chain has TRBV2 and TRBJ2-1; D remains unclear. Trimming removed 2 bases from V and 10 bases from J, with 9 bases in between. The CDR3 length is 12 residues. CDR1 and CDR2 from the germline V gene are SNHLY and FYNNEI. CDR3 loop: CASSEIGFEQFF. CDR3 sequence (DNA): TGTGCCAGCAGTGAAATCGGATTCGAGCAGTTCTTC.

This clone was observed a few times. The rearrangement joins TRBV7-2 to TRBJ1-5, with D tentatively TRBD1 (5 bases). CDR3 length: 13 amino acids. Germline V gene lookup returns CDR1 SGHTA and CDR2 FQGNSA. Trimming cost V 2 bases and J 7 bases, with 9 bases left between them. CDR3 DNA sequence: TGTGCCAGCAGCTTAAACAGGTTCCAGCCCCAGCATTTT. Translation gives CASSLNRFQPQHF.

The CDR3 sequence is CASREGWYTGELFF. The CDR3 DNA reads TGTGCCAGCCGGGAGGGTTGGTACACCGGGGAGCTGTTTTTT. The rearrangement joins TRBV27 to TRBJ2-2; 8 bases agree with TRBD2. V shed 8 bases, J shed 3 bases, and the junction held 5 bases outside the gene matches. The CDR3 covers 14 residues. Germline CDR1 reads MNHEY; CDR2 reads SMNVEV (reference sequence).

The gene calls are TRBV5-1 and TRBJ2-1, with 9 bases that match TRBD1. The CDR3 is 16 amino acids. Unmatched junction bases numbered 9, after V lost 2 bases and J lost 6 bases. In germline, CDR1 is SGHRS, CDR2 YFSETQ. The CDR3 protein is CASSLGSQGAGNEQFF. CDR3 nucleotide sequence: TGCGCCAGCAGCTTAGGTTCACAGGGGGCTGGCAATGAGCAGTTCTTC.

This clone was seen only a few times. In DNA, the CDR3 is TGTGCCAGCAGTTACGAACCGGGACCCTACAATGAGCAGTTCTTC. This encodes CASSYEPGPYNEQFF. The chain has TRBV6-5 and TRBJ2-1, with D perhaps being TRBD1 or TRBD2 (5 bases each). The V gene lost 2 bases and the J gene lost 2 bases, with 10 bases spanning the gap. The CDR3 contains 15 residues. CDR1 and CDR2 from the germline V gene are MNHEY and SVGAGI.

V and J are TRBV15 and TRBJ2-1, with TRBD1 matching 11 bases. CDR1 and CDR2 (germline): LNHNV, YYDKDF (reference sequence). CDR3 length equals 15 residues. The junction had 8 bases not matched to a gene; V was cut back by 5 bases and J by 8 bases. CDR3 DNA sequence: TGTGCCACCAGCCGGAGGGGACAGGGGGTTGATGAGCAGTTCTTC. Residues: CATSRRGQGVDEQFF.

The gene calls are TRBV7-2 and TRBJ2-1; TRBD2 agrees at 7 bases. This CDR3 region has 14 residues. The V gene end was trimmed by 3 bases and the J gene end by 6 bases; junction bases not matched to a gene: 5. CDR1 and CDR2 from the germline V gene are SGHTA and FQGNSA. The CDR3 reads CASSFSGWFNEQFF. CDR3 in DNA: TGTGCCAGCAGCTTTAGCGGGTGGTTCAATGAGCAGTTCTTC. Based on the CDR3 plus reference TRBV7-2 and TRBJ2-1, the full variable domain is GAGVSQSPSNKVTEKGKDVELRCDPISGHTALYWYRQSLGQGLEFLIYFQGNSAPDKSGLPSDRFSAERTGGSVSTLTIQRTQQEDSAVYLCASSFSGWFNEQFFGPGTRLTVL.

Only a few counts were recorded for this clone. The rearrangement uses TRBV7-9 and TRBJ1-3; D remains ambiguous. There are 13 residues in the CDR3. Germline V lookup: CDR1 SEHNR, CDR2 FQNEAQ (reference sequence). The V end lost 5 bases, the J end lost 8 bases, and 13 bases lay between the germline ends. The CDR3 reads CASSRGLTDTIYF. The CDR3 DNA is TGTGCCAGCAGCAGAGGGCTGACGGACACCATATATTTT.

The V and J genes are TRBV7-2 and TRBJ2-3; the match to TRBD2 covers 12 bases. The CDR3 extends over 17 amino acids. After removal of 3 bases from V and 3 bases from J, the junction contained 7 bases not matched to a gene. From germline, CDR1 is SGHTA and CDR2 FQGNSA. The CDR3 spells CASSFRLAGVGTDTQYF. In nucleotides, the CDR3 is TGTGCCAGCAGCTTCCGACTAGCGGGAGTGGGAACAGATACGCAGTATTTT.

A few counts support this clone. The chain links TRBV7-9 to TRBJ2-1; D possibly corresponds to TRBD2 (6 bases). This CDR3 spans 15 amino acids. The V gene lost 5 bases and the J gene lost 1 base, with 12 bases spanning the gap. Germline V gene sequence: CDR1 SEHNR, CDR2 FQNEAQ (reference sequence). CDR3 sequence (DNA): TGTGCCAGCAGCCAAGGTCGGGGGTCCTACAATGAGCAGTTCTTC. Its translation is CASSQGRGSYNEQFF.

This clone was counted between two and nine times. The chain couples TRBV28 to TRBJ2-5, with D tentatively TRBD1 or TRBD2 (5 bases each). Trimming removed 6 bases at V and 7 bases at J, with 12 bases between. Germline values: CDR1 MDHEN, CDR2 SYDVKM. The CDR3 spans 12 residues. CDR3: CASSRGQGTQYF. CDR3 nucleotide sequence: TGTGCCAGCAGCCGGGGCCAGGGGACCCAGTACTTC.

The sample holds a few counts of this clone. This rearrangement joins TRBV7-9 to TRBJ1-5, with D unclear. Germline CDR1 reads SEHNR; CDR2 reads FQNEAQ (reference sequence). Trimming pared 4 bases from V and 0 bases from J, leaving 10 bases between. This CDR3 region has 15 residues. For the CDR3, the DNA is TGTGCCAGCAGCTCGGGAGTTTATAGCAATCAGCCCCAGCATTTT. Protein product: CASSSGVYSNQPQHF.

CDR3 bases: TGTGCCAGCAGCCAAGGGGAGTTGCCGAACGAGCAGTACTTC. It translates to CASSQGELPNEQYF. V and J are TRBV4-2 and TRBJ2-7, with a tentative D call TRBD2 (5 bases). The germline V gene has CDR1 LGHNA and CDR2 YNFKEQ. Trimming stripped 1 base from V and 5 bases from J, with 12 bases between. The CDR3 totals 14 residues.

The gene calls are TRBV18 and TRBJ1-1, with D perhaps matching TRBD1 (6 bases). Trimming cost V 5 bases and J 0 bases, with 13 bases left between them. Germline CDR1 is KGHSH and CDR2 is LQKENI. The CDR3 length is 15 residues. The CDR3 DNA follows: TGTGCCAGCTCATTCACAGGGATACTGAACACTGAAGCTTTCTTT. Its translation: CASSFTGILNTEAFF.

The chain employs TRBV11-2 and TRBJ2-7; D is unclear. Germline CDR1 is SGHAT and CDR2 is FQNNGV. The CDR3 loop spans 12 amino acids. Trimming took 8 bases from V and 0 from J, leaving 8 bases between them. The CDR3 DNA reads as TGTGCCAGCTCGGCCGCCTCCTACGAGCAGTACTTC. This encodes CASSAASYEQYF. Filled out from reference TRBV11-2 and TRBJ2-7, the complete variable domain reads EAGVAQSPRYKIIEKRQSVAFWCNPISGHATLYWYQQILGQGPKLLIQFQNNGVVDDSQLPKDRFSAERLKGVDSTLKIQPAKLEDSAVYLCASSAASYEQYFGPGTRLTVT.

This clone was seen more than once but under ten times. The CDR3 nucleotides are TGTGCCAGCAGCTTAGCGGACATCTATGGCTACACCTTC. This encodes CASSLADIYGYTF. V usage is TRBV7-2 and J usage is TRBJ1-2; possible D gene TRBD1, 5 bases. The V gene's germline CDR1 is SGHTA and CDR2 FQGNSA. V lost 0 bases and J lost 4, with 6 bases in between. The CDR3 has 13 amino acids.

This clone came up a few times. The J gene is TRBJ2-1, the V gene TRBV11-2; TRBD1 is a possible D gene (6 bases). Germline CDR1 is SGHAT and CDR2 is FQNNGV. Trimming pared 0 bases from V and 9 bases from J, leaving 12 bases between. The CDR3 is 14 amino acids. This CDR3 is CASSLDNRAGEQFF. For the CDR3, the DNA is TGTGCCAGCAGCTTAGATAACAGGGCGGGTGAGCAGTTCTTC.

This chain links TRBV18 with TRBJ2-1, with D perhaps TRBD2 (5 bases). The V gene's germline CDR1 is KGHSH and CDR2 LQKENI. Trimming removed 1 base from V and 15 bases from J, with 16 bases in between. The CDR3 covers 13 residues. The CDR3 DNA sequence: TGTGCCAGCTCACCACAGGACTCGGGTTTGGGGTTCTTC. This translates into CASSPQDSGLGFF.

The chain recombines TRBV7-3 with TRBJ1-2; TRBD1 is a possible D gene (6 bases). The CDR3 totals 16 residues. Trimming cost V 4 bases and J 8 bases, with 23 bases left between them. Per the germline V gene, CDR1 is SGHTA and CDR2 is FQGTGA. DNA of the CDR3: TGTGCCAGCAGCTATATGACCCCCCAGGGGTTGGGCGGCTACACCTTC. This gives the protein CASSYMTPQGLGGYTF.

This clone was seen only a few times. The genes are TRBV7-2 and TRBJ2-1; D may correspond to TRBD1 or TRBD2 (5 bases each). V lost 4 bases and J 2 bases, leaving 21 bases between the germline ends. The CDR3 is 18 residues long. Looked up from germline, CDR1 is SGHTA and CDR2 is FQGNSA. The CDR3 DNA follows: TGTGCCAGCAGCTCCCTAATTGGGGGTCCCCCGACCTACAATGAGCAGTTCTTC. It yields the protein CASSSLIGGPPTYNEQFF.

The sample holds a few counts of this clone. The chain joins TRBV5-1 to TRBJ1-1, with 9 bases that match TRBD1. CDR3 size: 14 residues. V lost 4 bases and J lost 7; bases outside the gene matches: 8. Germline assignment: CDR1 SGHRS and CDR2 YFSETQ. CDR3 in DNA: TGCGCCAGCAGCGGACAGGGGTTTGCCCTTGAAGCTTTCTTT. It specifies CASSGQGFALEAFF.